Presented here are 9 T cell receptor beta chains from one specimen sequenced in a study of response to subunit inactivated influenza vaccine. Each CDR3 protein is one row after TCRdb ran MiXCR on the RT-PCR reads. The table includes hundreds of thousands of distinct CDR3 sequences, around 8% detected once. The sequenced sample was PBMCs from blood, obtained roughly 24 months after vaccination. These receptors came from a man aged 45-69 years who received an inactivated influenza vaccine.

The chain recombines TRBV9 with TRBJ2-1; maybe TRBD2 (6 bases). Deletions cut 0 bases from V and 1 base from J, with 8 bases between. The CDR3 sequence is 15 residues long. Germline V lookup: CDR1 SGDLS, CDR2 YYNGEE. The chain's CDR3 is CASSVDRGSYNEQFF. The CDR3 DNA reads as TGTGCCAGCAGCGTAGATCGGGGGTCCTACAATGAGCAGTTCTTC.

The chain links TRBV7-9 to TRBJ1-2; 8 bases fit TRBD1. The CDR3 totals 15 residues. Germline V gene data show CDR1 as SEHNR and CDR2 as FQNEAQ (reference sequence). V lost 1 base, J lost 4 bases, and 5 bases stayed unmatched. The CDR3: CASSLGTGKLYGYTF. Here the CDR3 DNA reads TGTGCCAGCAGCTTAGGGACAGGGAAGCTCTATGGCTACACCTTC.

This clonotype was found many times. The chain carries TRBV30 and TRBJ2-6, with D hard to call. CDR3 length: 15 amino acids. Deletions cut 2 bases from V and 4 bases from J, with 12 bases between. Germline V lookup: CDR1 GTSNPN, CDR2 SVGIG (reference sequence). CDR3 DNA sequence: TGTGCCTGGAGTTCAAACATAGGCGGGGCCAACGTCCTGACTTTC. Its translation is CAWSSNIGGANVLTF.

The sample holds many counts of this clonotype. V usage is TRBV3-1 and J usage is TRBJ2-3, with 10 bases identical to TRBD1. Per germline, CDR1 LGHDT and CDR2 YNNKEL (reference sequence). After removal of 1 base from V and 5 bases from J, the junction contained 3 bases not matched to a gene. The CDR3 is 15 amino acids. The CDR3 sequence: CASSQVGQGLDTQYF. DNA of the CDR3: TGTGCCAGCAGCCAAGTGGGACAGGGGTTAGATACGCAGTATTTT.

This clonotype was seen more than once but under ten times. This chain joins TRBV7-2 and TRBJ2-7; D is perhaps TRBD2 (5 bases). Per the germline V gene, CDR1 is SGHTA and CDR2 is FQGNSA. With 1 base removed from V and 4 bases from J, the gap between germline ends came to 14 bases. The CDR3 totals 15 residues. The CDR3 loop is CASSLVQRPVYEQYF. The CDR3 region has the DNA TGTGCCAGCAGCTTAGTGCAGCGGCCCGTTTACGAGCAGTACTTC.

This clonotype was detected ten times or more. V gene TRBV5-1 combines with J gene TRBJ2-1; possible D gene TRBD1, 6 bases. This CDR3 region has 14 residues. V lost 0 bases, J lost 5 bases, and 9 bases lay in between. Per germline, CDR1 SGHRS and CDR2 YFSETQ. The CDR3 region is CASSLATGNNEQFF. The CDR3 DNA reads TGCGCCAGCAGCTTGGCCACAGGGAACAATGAGCAGTTCTTC.

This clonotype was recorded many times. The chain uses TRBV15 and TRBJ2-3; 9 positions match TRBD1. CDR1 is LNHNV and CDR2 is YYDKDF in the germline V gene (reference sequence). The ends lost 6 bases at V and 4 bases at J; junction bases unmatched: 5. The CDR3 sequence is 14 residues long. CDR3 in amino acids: CATSARTGADTQYF. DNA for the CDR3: TGTGCCACCAGTGCGCGGACAGGGGCAGATACGCAGTATTTT.

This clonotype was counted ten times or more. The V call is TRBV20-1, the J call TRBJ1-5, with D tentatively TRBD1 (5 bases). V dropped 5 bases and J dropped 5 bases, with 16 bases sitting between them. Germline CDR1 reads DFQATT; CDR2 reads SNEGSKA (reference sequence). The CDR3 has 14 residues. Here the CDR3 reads CSARGGLTDQPQHF. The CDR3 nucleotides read TGCAGTGCTCGCGGGGGACTAACCGATCAGCCCCAGCATTTT.

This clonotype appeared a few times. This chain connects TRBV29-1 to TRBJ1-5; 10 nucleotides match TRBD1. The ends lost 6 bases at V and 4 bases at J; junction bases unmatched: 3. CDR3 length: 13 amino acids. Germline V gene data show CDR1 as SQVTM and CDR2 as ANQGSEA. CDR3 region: CSVAGQGNQPQHF. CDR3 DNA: TGCAGCGTCGCGGGACAGGGGAATCAGCCCCAGCATTTT.